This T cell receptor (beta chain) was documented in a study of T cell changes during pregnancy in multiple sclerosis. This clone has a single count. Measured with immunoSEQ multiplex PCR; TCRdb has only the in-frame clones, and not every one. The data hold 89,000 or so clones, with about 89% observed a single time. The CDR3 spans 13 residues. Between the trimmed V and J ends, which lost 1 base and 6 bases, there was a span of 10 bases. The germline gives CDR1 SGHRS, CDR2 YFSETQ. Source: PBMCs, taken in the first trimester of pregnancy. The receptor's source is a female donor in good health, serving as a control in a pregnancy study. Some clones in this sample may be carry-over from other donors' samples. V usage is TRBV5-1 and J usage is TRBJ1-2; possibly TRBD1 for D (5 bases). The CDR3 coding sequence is TGCGCCAGCAGCTTGTCGGGGGGACATGGCTACACCTTC. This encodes CASSLSGGHGYTF.